The entry below gives a single T cell receptor beta chain sequence along with its context. This clonotype was seen a few times. This receptor's antigen is unknown. Base-call qualities are not available, and no considerably larger clone is one nucleotide away. The data are from a study of human T cells and chemical hapten exposure (dated by TCRdb to the early 2020s). About the full investigation: Libraries were pooled for sequencing, and variation in per-sample TCR yields was attributed mainly to small differences in library volumes within the pool. Each blood RNA sample was used to sequence both TCR alpha and TCR beta chains. The study tracked peripheral blood TCR repertoire changes in vivo during primary and secondary sensitization to the hapten diphenylcyclopropenone (DPC) in alopecia patients.

Germline trimming amounts to 3 bases on V and 7 bases on J, with 3 as the count of junction bases outside the gene matches. Sequences SEHNR (CDR1) and FQNEAQ (CDR2) are obtained from the germline V gene (reference sequence). The CDR3, cysteine through phenylalanine, is 14 amino acids long. The CDR3 DNA has 42 bases and is translated from base 1. Receptor amplification or capture employed 5' RACE. These reads were obtained on an Illumina MiSeq. During library preparation, unique molecular identifiers were attached to individual cDNA molecules so that TCRs could be counted in a quantitative, reproducible way. The paper's processing steps were these. A median of around 100,000 TCRs per sample was observed, with a range of roughly 23,224 to 750,000. The Decombinator software suite was used to annotate V, J and CDR3 in the TCR reads. For the PS versus PT1 abundance plots, all samples were subsampled to the same number of TCRs (28,000). Expanded TCRs were defined as absent before sensitization and observed at least eight times at the 2-week time point. Using fastp at Q25 and MiXCR, TCRdb reprocessed the public reads and kept productive beta chains. Each CDR3 protein gets just one entry, which takes the most common genes and DNA from the rows behind it. What appears here as the V and J calls and clone size reflects TCRdb's work, not the paper's. This sample lists roughly 120,000 distinct CDR3 sequences; approximately 20% were detected once. The ten largest clones represent roughly 3.1% of the sample.

The investigation overall reported the following: Repeated subsampling changed both the strength of the expansion versus patch-test correlation and the threshold at which that correlation became significant. The number of TCRs above 1 in 1000 frequency did not change with DPC sensitization; there was no evidence of global repertoire structure alterations.

Total RNA was isolated from unfractionated whole blood collected in Tempus Blood RNA tubes. Five or six healthy volunteers served as TCR sequencing controls and were bled at day 0, 2 weeks and 6 weeks. This TCR was recovered from a human donor in good health. Recombination joined TRBV7-9 with TRBJ2-1; 10 nucleotides in the junction match TRBD1. The CDR3 in this case is CASSFRTGGNEQFF. The nucleotides read TGTGCCAGCAGCTTTCGGACAGGGGGAAATGAGCAGTTCTTC.